A single sample is the source of the 20 T cell receptor beta chains below, sequenced in a study of T cell changes during pregnancy in multiple sclerosis. Generated by immunoSEQ multiplex PCR, the TCRdb table keeps only in-frame clones and is missing some. The sample contains some 100,000 clones, 91% of which appear only once. Here the sequenced sample was peripheral blood, taken in the second trimester of pregnancy. These TCRs come from a female donor with multiple sclerosis, enrolled in a pregnancy study.

This chain links TRBV5-1 with TRBJ2-1; the match to TRBD2 covers 8 bases. This CDR3 is 16 amino acids long. CDR1 SGHRS and CDR2 YFSETQ come from the germline V gene. V lost 4 bases, J lost 2 bases, and 8 bases stayed unmatched. CDR3 residues: CASSLVASGPYNEQFF. DNA of the CDR3: TGCGCCAGCAGCCTGGTAGCTAGCGGGCCCTACAATGAGCAGTTCTTC.

The chain couples TRBV28 to TRBJ2-1; no clear D. V was clipped by 5 bases and J by 3 bases, with 17 bases between them. The germline gives CDR1 MDHEN, CDR2 SYDVKM. The CDR3 runs to 16 residues. The CDR3 spells CASSPRMGRYYNEQFF. DNA of the CDR3: TGTGCCAGCAGTCCCAGAATGGGCAGGTACTACAATGAGCAGTTCTTC.

This chain connects TRBV7-8 to TRBJ1-5; D may be TRBD1 (5 bases). The CDR3 sequence is 17 residues long. V gave up 5 bases and J gave up 4 bases, with 21 bases separating them. Germline V gene lookup returns CDR1 SGHVS and CDR2 FQNEAQ. CDR3 protein: CASSDHLRGRKNQPQHF. CDR3 in DNA: TGTGCCAGCAGCGATCATTTGCGGGGGAGGAAGAATCAGCCCCAGCATTTT.

This clone was detected once. The J gene is TRBJ2-7, the V gene TRBV2, with 8 bases that match TRBD2. Per the germline V gene, CDR1 is SNHLY and CDR2 is FYNNEI. V lost 7 bases to trimming and J lost 13 bases; unmatched junction nucleotides: 9. The CDR3 has 11 residues. The CDR3: CASKGRGTSYF. The CDR3 DNA sequence: TGTGCCAGCAAAGGGCGGGGGACTAGTTACTTC.

This clone was seen a single time. This chain joins TRBV5-4 and TRBJ1-1, with D possibly TRBD1 on 6 matching bases. This CDR3 is 14 amino acids long. Germline-derived CDR1 and CDR2 are SGHNT and YYREEE (reference sequence). Trimming removed 2 bases from V and 5 bases from J, with 13 bases in between. CDR3 in DNA: TGTGCCAGCAGCTTCCCAGGGGTGTATACTGAAGCTTTCTTT. Amino acids: CASSFPGVYTEAFF.

The chain joins TRBV7-9 to TRBJ1-3, with D possibly TRBD1 on 5 matching bases. With 4 bases removed from V and 3 bases from J, the gap between germline ends came to 16 bases. The CDR3 is 16 amino acids. In germline, CDR1 is SEHNR, CDR2 FQNEAQ (reference sequence). The CDR3 DNA follows: TGTGCCAGCAGCTCGGACCGGGGCGGGGATGGAAACACCATATATTTT. Its protein product is CASSSDRGGDGNTIYF.

This chain links TRBV30 with TRBJ1-2, with 8 bases identical to TRBD1. Germline V gene data show CDR1 as GTSNPN and CDR2 as SVGIG (reference sequence). J lost 7 bases, V lost 1 base, and 2 bases had no gene match. This CDR3 region has 12 residues. The chain's CDR3 is CAWSGTGGGYTF. As DNA, the CDR3 is TGTGCCTGGAGTGGTACAGGGGGTGGCTACACCTTC. Based on the CDR3 plus reference TRBV30 and TRBJ1-2, the full variable domain is SQTIHQWPATLVQPVGSPLSLECTVEGTSNPNLYWYRQAAGRGLQLLFYSVGIGQISSEVPQNLSASRPQDRQFILSSKKLLLSDSGFYLCAWSGTGGGYTFGSGTRLTVV.

The V call is TRBV5-6, the J call TRBJ2-5; D is ambiguous. The germline CDR1 and CDR2 sequences are SGHDT and YYEEEE. CDR3 length: 13 residues. The V end lost 3 bases, the J end lost 0 bases, and 6 bases lay between the germline ends. In DNA, the CDR3 is TGTGCCAGCAGCTCCCCATACCAAGAGACCCAGTACTTC. This sequence encodes CASSSPYQETQYF.

J is TRBJ2-3 and V is TRBV11-3; 12 bases match TRBD2. The germline V gene encodes CDR1 SGHNT and CDR2 YENEEA. The junction had 3 bases not matched to a gene; V was cut back by 5 bases and J by 3 bases. There are 15 residues in the CDR3. CDR3: CASSLGTSGTDTQYF. The DNA for the CDR3 is TGTGCCAGCAGCCTAGGGACTAGCGGGACAGATACGCAGTATTTT.

The chain uses TRBV5-4 and TRBJ2-1; D is perhaps TRBD2 (6 bases). This CDR3 is built from 15 residues. Trimming removed 0 bases at V and 7 bases at J, with 14 bases between. Germline V gene lookup returns CDR1 SGHNT and CDR2 YYREEE (reference sequence). The CDR3 region is CASSLGGKTGNEQFF. The DNA for the CDR3 is TGTGCCAGCAGCTTGGGCGGGAAGACGGGGAATGAGCAGTTCTTC.

The V and J genes are TRBV28 and TRBJ1-5, with 9 nucleotides matching TRBD1. Losses at the gene ends were 7 bases for V and 5 bases for J; bases not matched to a gene: 9. The germline CDR1 and CDR2 sequences are MDHEN and SYDVKM. The CDR3 is 15 amino acids. CDR3 coding DNA: TGTGCCAGCAACACACCGGGACAGGGTTATCAGCCCCAGCATTTT. It encodes CASNTPGQGYQPQHF.

The CDR3 reads CASSPPGGEQYF. CDR3 coding DNA: TGTGCCAGCTCACCCCCAGGGGGCGAGCAGTACTTC. The chain employs TRBV18 and TRBJ2-7; 7 nucleotides line up with TRBD1. Trimming at V came to 3 bases and at J to 6 bases, leaving 2 bases not matched to a gene. The CDR3 has 12 residues. In germline, CDR1 is KGHSH, CDR2 LQKENI.

V usage is TRBV5-4 and J usage is TRBJ1-2; no clear D gene. V lost 0 bases and J lost 8, with 17 bases in between. This CDR3 has 15 residues. Germline-derived CDR1 and CDR2 are SGHNT and YYREEE (reference sequence). CDR3 amino acids: CASSLGRVRLYGYTF. The CDR3, as DNA: TGTGCCAGCAGCTTGGGTCGGGTTCGCCTTTACGGCTACACCTTC.

V gene TRBV28 combines with J gene TRBJ2-5, with D perhaps matching TRBD2 (5 bases). V dropped 2 bases and J dropped 3 bases, with 10 bases sitting between them. The CDR3 runs 14 residues. Germline CDR1 is MDHEN and CDR2 is SYDVKM. CDR3: CASSLPDWEETQYF. CDR3 sequence (DNA): TGTGCCAGCAGTTTACCGGACTGGGAAGAGACCCAGTACTTC.

V usage is TRBV5-4 and J usage is TRBJ1-2; no clear D gene. Trimming stripped 0 bases from V and 3 bases from J, with 9 bases between. The CDR3 totals 14 residues. Germline assignment: CDR1 SGHNT and CDR2 YYREEE (reference sequence). This CDR3 reads CASSLVSGYYGYTF. CDR3 coding DNA: TGTGCCAGCAGCTTGGTCAGCGGATACTATGGCTACACCTTC. Supplemented by reference TRBV5-4 and TRBJ1-2, the full variable domain reads ETGVTQSPTHLIKTRGQQVTLRCSSQSGHNTVSWYQQALGQGPQFIFQYYREEENGRGNFPPRFSGLQFPNYSSELNVNALELDDSALYLCASSLVSGYYGYTFGSGTRLTVV.

This clone appeared once. This rearrangement joins TRBV11-2 to TRBJ2-5; 9 bases agree with TRBD1. Germline V gene data show CDR1 as SGHAT and CDR2 as FQNNGV. J was trimmed by 7 bases and V by 6 bases; bases with no gene match: 9. This CDR3 has 14 amino acids. The CDR3: CASSGQGSPLTQYF. The CDR3 region has the DNA TGTGCCAGCAGTGGACAGGGGAGTCCTCTGACCCAGTACTTC.

The chain carries TRBV18 and TRBJ2-5; D remains ambiguous. The CDR3 totals 12 residues. V was shortened by 3 bases and J by 3 bases, with 5 bases between the two germline ends. Per germline, CDR1 KGHSH and CDR2 LQKENI. CDR3 in amino acids: CASSPTKETQYF. In DNA form, the CDR3 reads TGTGCCAGCTCACCTACTAAAGAGACCCAGTACTTC.

This chain connects TRBV6-1 to TRBJ2-7; D is unclear. Germline CDR1 MNHNS, CDR2 SASEGT. With 10 bases removed from V and 5 bases from J, the gap between germline ends came to 12 bases. This CDR3 is 11 amino acids long. In DNA, the CDR3 is TGTGCCACCCTAGAGGTTGACGAGCAGTACTTC. It encodes CATLEVDEQYF.

The chain uses TRBV9 and TRBJ2-5, with 7 positions matching TRBD1. The junction had 9 bases not matched to a gene; V was cut back by 6 bases and J by 4 bases. The CDR3 runs 14 residues. Per the germline V gene, CDR1 is SGDLS and CDR2 is YYNGEE. The CDR3 here is CASNRQGWGETQYF. As DNA, the CDR3 is TGTGCCAGCAACCGACAGGGATGGGGAGAGACCCAGTACTTC. The full variable domain, completed using reference TRBV9 and TRBJ2-5, is DSGVTQTPKHLITATGQRVTLRCSPRSGDLSVYWYQQSLDQGLQFLIQYYNGEERAKGNILERFSAQQFPDLHSELNLSSLELGDSALYFCASNRQGWGETQYFGPGTRLLVL.

The rearrangement uses TRBV18 and TRBJ1-2; 8 bases are shared with TRBD1. V dropped 2 bases and J dropped 3; count of bases not matched to a gene: 2. Germline values: CDR1 KGHSH, CDR2 LQKENI. CDR3 length: 14 amino acids. DNA of the CDR3: TGTGCCAGCTCACCAACGACAGGGGACTATGGCTACACCTTC. Translation: CASSPTTGDYGYTF.